Following are 13 T cell receptor beta chains from one sample sequenced in a study of Ad26.COV2.S vaccination and SARS-CoV-2 variants. Data came from immunoSEQ multiplex PCR; TCRdb stores just in-frame clones and leaves some out. This table has about 240,000 clones, roughly 90% appearing once. Treatment meaning: roughly 20 received Ad26.COV2.S at low or high dose, single or two shots; a few received placebo; per-sample allocation not given. After the first vaccine or placebo injection, samples were drawn on day 63. Sequences were derived from peripheral blood, sampled in a trial of Ad26.COV2.S vaccine versus placebo. These receptors were obtained from a person between 18 and 65 years old who received the Ad26.COV2.S COVID-19 vaccine or a placebo.

This clone was recorded a few times. This chain connects TRBV7-9 to TRBJ1-2; 7 nucleotides line up with TRBD1. Per germline, CDR1 SEHNR and CDR2 FQNEAQ (reference sequence). J was trimmed by 7 bases and V by 6 bases; bases with no gene match: 5. CDR3 length: 12 amino acids. CDR3 in DNA: TGTGCCAGCAGTGACAGGGCTAGTGGCTACACCTTC. Its translation is CASSDRASGYTF.

This sequence joins TRBV20-1 and TRBJ2-1; D not certain. Germline loops: CDR1 DFQATT, CDR2 SNEGSKA (reference sequence). The CDR3 is 14 residues long. V lost 3 bases to trimming and J lost 0 bases, with 9 bases between them. For the CDR3, the DNA is TGCAGTGCTAGTGGGCGCAGCTCCTACAATGAGCAGTTCTTC. This encodes CSASGRSSYNEQFF.

The chain couples TRBV6-5 to TRBJ1-2; a possible D gene is TRBD1 (6 bases). With 7 bases removed from V and 4 bases from J, the gap between germline ends came to 19 bases. The CDR3 length is 15 residues. From germline, CDR1 is MNHEY and CDR2 SVGAGI. CDR3 sequence reads: CASTLAGGLGYGYTF. The CDR3 coding sequence is TGTGCCAGCACCTTGGCGGGGGGGCTGGGCTATGGCTACACCTTC.

The chain employs TRBV10-3 and TRBJ2-1; D call uncertain. The V gene lost 4 bases and the J gene lost 0 bases, with 10 bases spanning the gap. The V gene's germline CDR1 is ENHRY and CDR2 SYGVKD. The CDR3 is 15 residues long. The CDR3 DNA reads TGTGCCATCAGTGCTTCTCGCGGCTCCTACAATGAGCAGTTCTTC. Amino acids: CAISASRGSYNEQFF.

Only one count was recorded for this clone. The rearrangement uses TRBV24-1 and TRBJ2-3; 9 bases map to TRBD2. The germline gives CDR1 KGHDR, CDR2 SFDVKD. CDR3 length equals 14 residues. V was pared by 7 bases and J by 2 bases, with 3 bases of the junction left unmatched. In DNA, the CDR3 is TGTGCCACCAGCGCTAGCGGGAACACAGATACGCAGTATTTT. It translates to CATSASGNTDTQYF.

The gene calls are TRBV5-6 and TRBJ1-2; 7 nucleotides agree with TRBD1. CDR3 length: 16 residues. Germline V gene data show CDR1 as SGHDT and CDR2 as YYEEEE. After removal of 0 bases from V and 3 bases from J, the junction contained 8 bases not matched to a gene. As DNA, the CDR3 is TGTGCCAGCAGCTTGGCCCGCAGGGGGGCCTACTATGGCTACACCTTC. The encoded protein is CASSLARRGAYYGYTF.

Here the CDR3 DNA reads TGTGCCAGTAGTATGTCCACCTTCTACGAGCAGTACTTC. It translates to CASSMSTFYEQYF. The chain carries TRBV19 and TRBJ2-7; D not certain. The V gene's germline CDR1 is LNHDA and CDR2 SQIVND (reference sequence). The CDR3 extends over 13 amino acids. Trimming stripped 3 bases from V and 3 bases from J, with 9 bases between.

The rearrangement joins TRBV4-1 to TRBJ2-7; no clear D gene. V dropped 0 bases and J dropped 5 bases, with 14 bases sitting between them. Germline loops: CDR1 MGHRA, CDR2 YSYEKL. This CDR3 contains 15 residues. The CDR3 sequence is CASSQDAEGLNEQYF. The CDR3 DNA follows: TGCGCCAGCAGCCAAGACGCGGAAGGGCTGAACGAGCAGTACTTC.

The chain employs TRBV5-6 and TRBJ2-5, with 11 nucleotides matching TRBD2. The CDR3 is 17 residues long. Germline trimming cut 4 bases from V and 5 bases from J; bases unmatched to any gene: 13. Germline CDR1 SGHDT, CDR2 YYEEEE. CDR3 sequence reads: CASSRRLAGSVGETQYF. The CDR3 DNA is TGTGCCAGCAGCCGACGACTAGCGGGATCCGTTGGGGAGACCCAGTACTTC.

The chain combines TRBV6-5 with TRBJ1-5, with 9 bases identical to TRBD1. The CDR3 is 14 residues long. The J segment lost 5 bases and the V segment lost 6 bases, leaving 5 bases of the junction unmatched. In germline, CDR1 is MNHEY, CDR2 SVGAGI. CDR3 sequence reads: CASRRTGGDQPQHF. CDR3 bases: TGTGCCAGCAGGCGTACAGGGGGCGATCAGCCCCAGCATTTT.

The table lists this clone with a count of one. The J gene is TRBJ1-2, the V gene TRBV5-5; the match to TRBD1 covers 7 bases. Germline lookup yields CDR1 SGHKS and CDR2 YYEKEE (reference sequence). V lost 0 bases, J lost 1 base, and 9 bases stayed unmatched. CDR3 size: 17 residues. The CDR3 DNA is TGTGCCAGCAGCTTGGGGCCCGGGACAGCGATTAACTATGGCTACACCTTC. It specifies CASSLGPGTAINYGYTF.

The V gene is TRBV18, the J gene TRBJ2-7; a weak D match, TRBD2 (5 bases). This CDR3 has 15 amino acids. Germline V gene sequence: CDR1 KGHSH, CDR2 LQKENI. Trimming took 4 bases from V and 3 from J, leaving 16 bases between them. CDR3 bases: TGTGCCAGCTCACTCCACCAACTAGAATTCTACGAGCAGTACTTC. Residues: CASSLHQLEFYEQYF.

CDR3 amino acids: CSVVFGRGTYEQYF. The DNA for the CDR3 is TGCAGCGTTGTATTTGGCAGGGGGACCTACGAGCAGTACTTC. The chain has TRBV29-1 and TRBJ2-7; TRBD1 matches 7 bases. The CDR3 spans 14 residues. The J segment lost 2 bases and the V segment lost 4 bases, leaving 8 bases of the junction unmatched. Germline assignment: CDR1 SQVTM and CDR2 ANQGSEA.